This T cell receptor beta chain was sequenced for a study of blood T cell repertoires in COVID-19. For the study at large: Collection of acute and convalescent COVID-19 samples took place in the United States, Italy and Spain. Sources were T cells, B-cell-depleted T cells, or PBMCs; the material itself was cDNA or gDNA.

In the study's own analysis: The assay estimated nucleated cells by amplifying reference gene primers. The assay was immunoSEQ multiplex PCR, and TCRdb's table has in-frame clones only and misses some. D and trimming come from the DNA, and the V and J calls and clone size come from that table. The sample has tens of thousands of clones; 88% are singletons. CDR3 length: 13 residues. V gave up 4 bases and J gave up 4 bases, with 12 bases separating them. Germline V gene lookup returns CDR1 SGHTS and CDR2 YDEGEE. This chain connects TRBV5-8 to TRBJ2-7, with unresolved D. The origin of this receptor is a man between 65 and 85 years old with acute or convalescent COVID-19. Sequences were obtained from peripheral blood. The CDR3 is CASSLGWQYEQYF. CDR3 coding DNA: TGTGCCAGCAGCCTCGGGTGGCAGTACGAGCAGTACTTC.